A selection of T cell receptor beta chains follows, all from one sample in a study of T cell repertoires in cytomegalovirus infection. Antigens of these TCRs are unknown. TCRdb passed the reads through MiXCR, listing each CDR3 protein once. Here the sample spans roughly 730,000 distinct CDR3 sequences, around 32% being singletons. The input for sequencing was cultured PBMCs, taken from culture after CMV antigen stimulation. The source is a human donor in good health (CMV status not recorded). Some clones in this sample may be carry-over from other donors' samples. The CDR3 runs from the conserved cysteine through the conserved F or W. D genes are given only for firm matches. Where a row states a size, it is once, few, many or the class of an expanded clone; other rows omit it.

V	J	D	size	DNA	CDR3
TRBV7-2	TRBJ2-5	NA	few	TGTGCCAGCTCTGGCCGAGGACTAAACCAAGAGACCCAGTACTTC	CASSGRGLNQETQYF
TRBV20-1	TRBJ1-3	NA	NA	TGCAGTGCCCCATCAAGGGGGACAACTACAGACACCATATATTTT	CSAPSRGTTTDTIYF
TRBV7-2	TRBJ2-5	TRBD2	NA	TGTGCCAGCAGCCCGGGCCGGGGACTAGCGGGGGAAGAGACCCAGTACTTC	CASSPGRGLAGEETQYF
TRBV19	TRBJ2-3	NA	few	TGTGCCAGTAGTGTCGAGAGGTCCACAGATACGCAGTATTTT	CASSVERSTDTQYF
TRBV7-2	TRBJ2-7	TRBD1	many	TGTGCCAGCAGTCGGACAGGAGAAACCTACGAGCAGTACTTC	CASSRTGETYEQYF
TRBV28	TRBJ2-5	TRBD2	NA	TGTGCCAGCAGTTTATCCCTAGCGGGAGTGGAGACCCAGTACTTC	CASSLSLAGVETQYF
TRBV12-3/TRBV12-4	TRBJ2-5	NA	few	TGTGCCAGCAGTTTCCCAGGACGGGAGACCCAGTACTTC	CASSFPGRETQYF
TRBV7-2	TRBJ2-3	NA	NA	TGTGCCAGCAGCTCCGACGCCCTCACAGATACGCAGTATTTT	CASSSDALTDTQYF
TRBV7-2	TRBJ1-2	NA	few	TGTGCCAGCAGCTTCGGGGTACTCCTCTATGGCTACACCTTC	CASSFGVLLYGYTF
TRBV6-2/TRBV6-3	TRBJ1-2	NA	few	TGTGCCAGCAGTTCAGACCGGGATATTCGGAGGATTACACATAACTATGGCTACACCTTC	CASSSDRDIRRITHNYGYTF
TRBV5-1	TRBJ1-1	NA	few	TGCGCCAGCAGCTTGGAGCCGGTGAACACTGAAGCTTTCTTT	CASSLEPVNTEAFF
TRBV5-5	TRBJ2-7	NA	NA	TGTGCCAGCAGCTTGCAGACAGTCGAGCAGTACTTC	CASSLQTVEQYF
TRBV6-2/TRBV6-3	TRBJ2-5	NA	few	TGTGCCAGCAGTTACGAGCACGATGGGACCCAGTACTTC	CASSYEHDGTQYF
TRBV6-1	TRBJ2-3	TRBD1	few	TGTGCCAGCAGTCCCACAGGGGCAAAGGGATATACGCAGTATTTT	CASSPTGAKGYTQYF
TRBV6-2/TRBV6-3	TRBJ1-5	NA	NA	TGTGCCACCCAGATATATAGCAATCAGCCCCAGCATTTT	CATQIYSNQPQHF
TRBV4-1	TRBJ1-2	TRBD1	few	TGCGCCAGCAGCCGGGACAGGGGAACTATAGCCTATGGCTACACCTTC	CASSRDRGTIAYGYTF
TRBV7-9	TRBJ2-5	NA	NA	TGTGCCAGCAGCTTAGCTAAGCGGCAAGAGACCCAGTACTTC	CASSLAKRQETQYF
TRBV11-1	TRBJ2-5	NA	NA	TGTGCCAGCAGCCCTGCGAAGGCGTCGGAGACCCAGTACTTC	CASSPAKASETQYF
TRBV20-1	TRBJ2-3	TRBD2	NA	TGCAGTGCTCGCCCCGGGACTGGGGGGGCAGATACGCAGTATTTT	CSARPGTGGADTQYF
TRBV7-2	TRBJ2-1	TRBD2	few	TGTGCCAGCAGCTTTTGGACTAGGGACAATGAGCAGTTCTTC	CASSFWTRDNEQFF
TRBV6-5	TRBJ2-1	TRBD2	once	TGTGCCAGCAGTTACTCGATTCGGGGGAGGGATGAGCAGTTCTTC	CASSYSIRGRDEQFF
TRBV3-1	TRBJ1-6	NA	NA	TGTGCCAGCAGCCAAGACTGGGGGAATTCACCCCTCCACTTT	CASSQDWGNSPLHF
TRBV7-3	TRBJ2-7	NA	NA	TGTGCCAGCAGCTTAGATAAGAAGGGTTTCTACGAGCAGTACTTC	CASSLDKKGFYEQYF
TRBV10-3	TRBJ2-1	NA	few	TGTGCCATCAGGACGGGCTATGAGCAGTTCTTC	CAIRTGYEQFF
TRBV7-2	TRBJ2-3	NA	many	TGTGCCAGCAGCTTATTAGGGCTAGCCGCTAGCACAGATACGCAGTATTTT	CASSLLGLAASTDTQYF
TRBV5-5	TRBJ2-3	NA	NA	TGTGCCAGCAGCCTAGAATATACGCAGTATTTT	CASSLEYTQYF
TRBV12-3/TRBV12-4	TRBJ2-7	TRBD1	NA	TGTGCCAGCGCCCCACAGGGGGCATCTGACGAGCAGTACTTC	CASAPQGASDEQYF
TRBV20-1	TRBJ2-5	TRBD2	few	TGCAGTGCCGTCGATCGGGGGGGGGAGACCCAGTACTTC	CSAVDRGGETQYF
TRBV4-1	TRBJ2-5	NA	NA	TGCGCCAGCAGCCACCCGGGAGCAAACCAAGAGACCCAGTACTTC	CASSHPGANQETQYF
TRBV19	TRBJ2-7	TRBD2	NA	TGTGCCAGTAGTACCTCTAGCGGGGGGACCTACGAGCAGTACTTC	CASSTSSGGTYEQYF
TRBV5-4	TRBJ2-1	TRBD1	NA	TGTGCCAGCTGTTCCGATACAGGGGACCTTTCTGACAATGAGCAGTTCTTC	CASCSDTGDLSDNEQFF
TRBV2	TRBJ2-5	NA	NA	TGTGCCAGCAGTGATAGGGCTAGCGATGAAGAGACCCAGTACTTC	CASSDRASDEETQYF
TRBV20-1	TRBJ1-6	TRBD1	NA	TGCAGTGCTAGAGTTTTCGGGACAGGGGGCCAGAATTCACCCCTCCACTTT	CSARVFGTGGQNSPLHF
TRBV20-1	TRBJ2-5	NA	NA	TGCAGTGCTAGAGACACCTTGCGAGAGACGCGCATCGGGGGTGAAGTGCAAGAGACCCAGTACTTC	CSARDTLRETRIGGEVQETQYF
TRBV20-1	TRBJ1-1	NA	NA	TGCAGTGCTAGCGCGTACAGGATGGGGAACACTGAAGCTTTCTTT	CSASAYRMGNTEAFF
TRBV12-3/TRBV12-4	TRBJ2-1	NA	NA	TGTGCCAGCAGTGAAAGGGGTGGATATTCCTACAATGAGCAGTTCTTC	CASSERGGYSYNEQFF
TRBV7-6	TRBJ1-4	NA	NA	TGTGCCATCCCAAGCCGTCGAGAAAAACTGTTTTTT	CAIPSRREKLFF
TRBV5-6	TRBJ2-3	NA	NA	TGTGCCAGCAGCCCCCCGGAGGGATTGACAGATACGCAGTATTTT	CASSPPEGLTDTQYF
TRBV24-1	TRBJ2-7	NA	NA	TGTGCCACCAGCGTGCCGGGGGAGCAGTACTTC	CATSVPGEQYF
TRBV29-1	TRBJ2-5	TRBD2	few	TGCAGCGTTGCAGCCAGACTAGCGGGGAAGACCCAGTACTTC	CSVAARLAGKTQYF
TRBV7-9	TRBJ2-2	NA	NA	TGTGCCAGCGGGGACTTTCCCGGGGAGCTGTTTTTT	CASGDFPGELFF
TRBV7-6	TRBJ2-7	NA	NA	TGTGCCAGCAGCTTAGAATTCGACTCCTACGAGCAGTACTTC	CASSLEFDSYEQYF
TRBV5-4	TRBJ2-7	NA	NA	TGTGCCAGCAGTCCCGGACAGCGGGTCTACGAGCAGTACTTC	CASSPGQRVYEQYF
TRBV20-1	TRBJ2-7	NA	NA	TGCAGTGTAGGGGACAACTCCTACGAGCAGTACTTC	CSVGDNSYEQYF
TRBV7-2	TRBJ2-1	NA	few	TGTGCCAGCAGCTTATCTCCAGCAACTCACAATGAGCAGTTCTTC	CASSLSPATHNEQFF
TRBV7-2	TRBJ2-7	NA	NA	TGTGCCAGCAGCCCCCTTGTCGCCCAGGTCTCCTACGAGCAGTACTTC	CASSPLVAQVSYEQYF
TRBV5-1	TRBJ1-4	TRBD1	NA	TGCGCCAGCAGTTCCCGGGACAGGGGACGAAAACTGTTTTTT	CASSSRDRGRKLFF
TRBV6-2/TRBV6-3	TRBJ1-1	NA	NA	TGTGCCAGCAGTTACGGGTCCCCCGCTGAAGCTTTCTTT	CASSYGSPAEAFF
TRBV6-5	TRBJ2-7	NA	few	TGTGCCAGCAGATTTTCCGGAGGGGGGCCCCCCTACGAGCAGTACTTC	CASRFSGGGPPYEQYF
TRBV2	TRBJ1-4	TRBD1	NA	TGTGCCAGCAGGGGCGAGGGGGCCTGGAAACTGTTTTTT	CASRGEGAWKLFF
TRBV5-1	TRBJ1-6	NA	NA	TGCGCCAGCAGCTCGACAGTCGGGGATTCACCCCTCCACTTT	CASSSTVGDSPLHF
TRBV27	TRBJ2-3	NA	once	TGTGCCAGCAGTTACGGGGGGCTCCAGAGAGATACGCAGTATTTT	CASSYGGLQRDTQYF
TRBV20-1	TRBJ1-1	TRBD1	NA	TGCAGTGCTAGAGATGGGGACAGGGTAGGGGCTGAAGCTTTCTTT	CSARDGDRVGAEAFF
TRBV6-5	TRBJ2-7	TRBD2	few	TGTGCCAGCAGTTACGCAGCGGGGCGTTACGAGCAGTACTTC	CASSYAAGRYEQYF